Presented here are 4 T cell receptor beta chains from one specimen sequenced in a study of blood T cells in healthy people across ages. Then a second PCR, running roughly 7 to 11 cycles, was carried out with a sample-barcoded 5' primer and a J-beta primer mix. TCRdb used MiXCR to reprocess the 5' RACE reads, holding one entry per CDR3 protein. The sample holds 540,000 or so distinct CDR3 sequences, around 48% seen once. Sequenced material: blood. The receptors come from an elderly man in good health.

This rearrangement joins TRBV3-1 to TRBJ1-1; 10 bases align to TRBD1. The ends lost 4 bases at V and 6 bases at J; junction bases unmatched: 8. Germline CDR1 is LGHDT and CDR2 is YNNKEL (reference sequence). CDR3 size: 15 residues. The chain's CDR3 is CASSPETGGSPEAFF. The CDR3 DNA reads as TGTGCCAGCAGCCCCGAGACAGGGGGCTCGCCTGAAGCTTTCTTT.

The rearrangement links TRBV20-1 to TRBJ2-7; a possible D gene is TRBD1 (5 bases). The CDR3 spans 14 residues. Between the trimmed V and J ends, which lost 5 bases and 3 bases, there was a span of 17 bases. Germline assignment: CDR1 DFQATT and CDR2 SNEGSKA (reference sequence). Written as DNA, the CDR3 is TGCAGTGCTCCCCGTGGGGCAGGGAACTACGAGCAGTACTTC. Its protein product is CSAPRGAGNYEQYF.

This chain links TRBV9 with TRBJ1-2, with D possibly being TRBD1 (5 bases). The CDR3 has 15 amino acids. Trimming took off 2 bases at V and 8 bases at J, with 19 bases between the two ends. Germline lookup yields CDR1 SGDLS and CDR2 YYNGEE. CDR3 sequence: CASSVHPQDFSGYTF. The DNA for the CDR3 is TGTGCCAGCAGCGTCCACCCACAGGACTTCTCGGGCTACACCTTC.

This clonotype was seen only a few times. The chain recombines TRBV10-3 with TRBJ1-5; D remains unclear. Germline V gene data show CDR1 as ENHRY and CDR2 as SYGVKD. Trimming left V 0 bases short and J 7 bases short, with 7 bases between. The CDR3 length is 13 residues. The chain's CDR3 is CAISESSMQPQHF. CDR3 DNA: TGTGCCATCAGTGAGTCGAGTATGCAGCCCCAGCATTTT.